Listed below are T cell receptor beta chains from one sample, sequenced in a study of blood T cell repertoires in COVID-19. Measured with immunoSEQ multiplex PCR; TCRdb has only the in-frame clones, and not every one. The sample lists approximately 250,000 clones; over 75% were seen once. Sequenced: PBMCs or T cells enriched from blood (not recorded which). The receptors originated from a woman in her fifties or sixties with acute COVID-19. Both conserved end residues are part of each CDR3. The D gene is left open where the match is weak. For some rows the clone size is stated as once, few or many, or as a class when expanded; others skip it.

D gene: NA
J gene: TRBJ1-2
clone size: NA
V gene: TRBV9
CDR3 protein: CASSVTVESGGYTF
CDR3 DNA: TGTGCCAGCAGCGTAACGGTCGAATCAGGCGGCTACACCTTC

D gene: NA
J gene: TRBJ2-1
clone size: once
V gene: TRBV11-1
CDR3 protein: CASRGINEQFF
CDR3 DNA: TGTGCCAGCCGGGGGATCAATGAGCAGTTCTTC

D gene: NA
J gene: TRBJ1-2
clone size: NA
V gene: TRBV6-1
CDR3 protein: CASSERSGRDGYTF
CDR3 DNA: TGTGCCAGCAGTGAAAGGTCAGGGAGGGATGGCTACACCTTC

D gene: NA
J gene: TRBJ2-1
clone size: NA
V gene: TRBV1
CDR3 protein: CTTLTSGGASEQFF
CDR3 DNA: TGCACCACACTAACTAGCGGGGGGGCGAGTGAGCAGTTCTTC

D gene: NA
J gene: TRBJ1-6
clone size: NA
V gene: TRBV7-9
CDR3 protein: CASTYTPGGGRRRVNSPLHF
CDR3 DNA: TGTGCCAGCACCTACACCCCCGGGGGGGGCCGCCGCCGGGTCAATTCACCCCTCCACTTT

D gene: NA
J gene: TRBJ2-5
clone size: NA
V gene: TRBV28
CDR3 protein: CASSSAEGQETQYF
CDR3 DNA: TGTGCCAGCAGTTCCGCGGAAGGACAAGAGACCCAGTACTTC

D gene: NA
J gene: TRBJ1-2
clone size: NA
V gene: TRBV7-8
CDR3 protein: CASSYHGEGYTF
CDR3 DNA: TGTGCCAGCAGCTACCATGGAGAAGGCTACACCTTC

D gene: NA
J gene: TRBJ1-6
clone size: NA
V gene: TRBV9
CDR3 protein: CASSVDTYNSPLHF
CDR3 DNA: TGTGCCAGCAGCGTAGATACTTATAATTCACCCCTCCACTTT

D gene: TRBD1
J gene: TRBJ1-2
clone size: NA
V gene: TRBV5-4
CDR3 protein: CASSLGQGAGGYTF
CDR3 DNA: TGTGCCAGCAGCTTGGGTCAGGGGGCTGGCGGCTACACCTTC

D gene: TRBD1
J gene: TRBJ1-6
clone size: NA
V gene: TRBV7-2
CDR3 protein: CASSARTGGKSSPLHF
CDR3 DNA: TGTGCCAGCAGCGCCCGTACAGGGGGCAAGAGTTCACCCCTCCACTTT

D gene: NA
J gene: TRBJ2-1
clone size: NA
V gene: TRBV5-1
CDR3 protein: CASSYNQGTPYNEQFF
CDR3 DNA: TGCGCCAGCAGCTATAACCAGGGAACACCCTACAATGAGCAGTTCTTC

D gene: TRBD2
J gene: TRBJ2-3
clone size: NA
V gene: TRBV24-1
CDR3 protein: CATSDSGLAGAPTDTQYF
CDR3 DNA: TGTGCCACCAGTGACTCGGGACTAGCGGGGGCCCCCACAGATACGCAGTATTTT

D gene: NA
J gene: TRBJ1-2
clone size: NA
V gene: TRBV6-2/TRBV6-3
CDR3 protein: CASSPDSNYGYTF
CDR3 DNA: TGTGCCAGCAGCCCCGACAGCAACTATGGCTACACCTTC

D gene: TRBD2
J gene: TRBJ2-3
clone size: NA
V gene: TRBV19
CDR3 protein: CASRGGSSTDTQYF
CDR3 DNA: TGTGCCAGCCGGGGGGGCTCTAGCACAGATACGCAGTATTTT

D gene: NA
J gene: TRBJ2-7
clone size: NA
V gene: TRBV2
CDR3 protein: CASSEGSSYEQYF
CDR3 DNA: TGTGCCAGCAGTGAGGGCAGCTCCTACGAGCAGTACTTC

D gene: NA
J gene: TRBJ2-3
clone size: once
V gene: TRBV18
CDR3 protein: CASSPSSAGVFTDTQYF
CDR3 DNA: TGTGCCAGCTCACCAAGTTCCGCGGGTGTATTCACAGATACGCAGTATTTT

D gene: NA
J gene: TRBJ1-6
clone size: NA
V gene: TRBV9
CDR3 protein: CASSVDPQGQSPLHF
CDR3 DNA: TGTGCCAGCAGCGTAGACCCCCAGGGGCAGTCACCCCTCCACTTT

D gene: NA
J gene: TRBJ1-5
clone size: few
V gene: TRBV7-2
CDR3 protein: CASSPGLLMNQPQHF
CDR3 DNA: TGTGCCAGCAGCCCGGGACTCCTTATGAATCAGCCCCAGCATTTT

D gene: NA
J gene: TRBJ1-1
clone size: NA
V gene: TRBV18
CDR3 protein: CASSPGGNTEAFF
CDR3 DNA: TGTGCCAGCTCACCGGGAGGAAACACTGAAGCTTTCTTT

D gene: NA
J gene: TRBJ1-5
clone size: NA
V gene: TRBV6-6
CDR3 protein: CASSRENTAGRNQPQHF
CDR3 DNA: TGTGCCAGCAGCCGAGAGAACACCGCGGGCAGAAATCAGCCCCAGCATTTT

D gene: TRBD2
J gene: TRBJ2-7
clone size: NA
V gene: TRBV7-2
CDR3 protein: CASSLSGTKYEQYF
CDR3 DNA: TGTGCCAGCAGCCTTTCCGGGACTAAATACGAGCAGTACTTC

D gene: NA
J gene: TRBJ1-1
clone size: NA
V gene: TRBV3-1/TRBV3-2
CDR3 protein: CASSTDTVRNTEAFF
CDR3 DNA: TGTGCCAGCAGCACCGACACGGTTAGGAACACTGAAGCTTTCTTT

D gene: TRBD1
J gene: TRBJ2-1
clone size: NA
V gene: TRBV2
CDR3 protein: CASSRTGFDEQFF
CDR3 DNA: TGTGCCAGCAGCAGGACAGGGTTCGATGAGCAGTTCTTC

D gene: TRBD2
J gene: TRBJ2-5
clone size: NA
V gene: TRBV5-1
CDR3 protein: CASSSSLAGGQETQYF
CDR3 DNA: TGCGCCAGCAGCTCGTCACTAGCGGGGGGGCAAGAGACCCAGTACTTC

D gene: NA
J gene: TRBJ2-1
clone size: NA
V gene: TRBV5-1
CDR3 protein: CASRLQSSYNEQFF
CDR3 DNA: TGCGCCAGCAGATTACAGAGCTCCTACAATGAGCAGTTCTTC

D gene: TRBD2
J gene: TRBJ2-3
clone size: NA
V gene: TRBV5-1
CDR3 protein: CASSRWGKSSGGTDTQYF
CDR3 DNA: TGCGCCAGCAGCCGGTGGGGTAAATCTAGCGGGGGCACAGATACGCAGTATTTT

D gene: NA
J gene: TRBJ2-7
clone size: NA
V gene: TRBV5-6
CDR3 protein: CASSGRYEQYF
CDR3 DNA: TGTGCCAGCAGCGGCCGATACGAGCAGTACTTC

D gene: TRBD1
J gene: TRBJ1-4
clone size: once
V gene: TRBV11-2
CDR3 protein: CASSHQGAGNEKLFF
CDR3 DNA: TGTGCCAGCAGCCACCAGGGGGCTGGTAATGAAAAACTGTTTTTT